This record covers a single T cell receptor beta chain. Its antigen target is currently unknown. No clone much larger than this one lies a single base away; base qualities are absent. At diagnosis, peripheral blood, uninvolved tumor-adjacent lung and tumor were collected and stored as a combination of fresh-frozen and FFPE material. Blood samples were analyzed as peripheral blood mononuclear cells for TCR repertoire profiling. Trimming takes 2 bases from V and 4 bases from J, and the germline ends sit 20 bases apart. The germline V gene supplies CDR1 KGHSH and CDR2 LQKENI. Reading from cysteine to phenylalanine, the CDR3 counts 17 amino acids. Solely the CDR3 DNA is kept, with 51 bases framed from the first base. The data are from a study of T cells in localized non-small cell lung cancer (dated by TCRdb to 2018 to 2021). For context, the study as a whole: T cell repertoires of approximately 250 early-stage NSCLC patients were analyzed, with tumors being compared against uninvolved tumor-adjacent lungs. A mean age of roughly 66 years was recorded for the NSCLC patients, of whom 129 were male and more than 85 were female. The cohort consisted of approximately 220 treatment-naive NSCLC patients whose localized lung tumors had been resected.

TCR beta CDR3 regions were sequenced from DNA using the immunoSEQ Assay. Per the authors' processing: To compute T cell density, TCR beta template counts were normalized to usable DNA, which was estimated by amplifying housekeeping genes. The preseqR package was used to estimate richness by extrapolating to 400,000 templates for PBMC samples and to 120,000 templates for tissue samples. Clonality was taken to be one minus Pielou's evenness. Differential abundance testing on productive amino-acid clonotypes, with a minimum total count of 5 and an alpha of 0.1, was used to identify tissue-enriched TCRs. The Jaccard Index and the Morisita Overlap Index were used to measure how much the repertoires overlapped between compartments. GLIPH clustered TCR beta CDR3s with public tetramer-defined viral CDR3s; viral motifs required at least three viral sequences plus V-gene enrichment. This is the immuneACCESS table as TCRdb keeps it, with only in-frame sequences that have V and J called. A part of the clones is gone; compared with another copy, unresolved V genes explain less than half, and the rest is unexplained. Clone size and V and J calls were adopted from that table, with D and trimming inferred from the DNA. The sample yields approximately 34,000 clones; 93% were counted once. The ten largest account for less than 8% of the sample.

What the study reported, not specific to this receptor: The highest T cell clonality was observed in uninvolved tumor-adjacent lung, where clonality exceeded that of tumor, suggesting that antigenic responses were more focused in uninvolved tumor-adjacent lung. Longer overall survival was associated with higher blood T cell density, whereas shorter survival was associated with higher adjacent-lung clonality. Of the top 100 tumor clones, a median of around 57 were detected in paired uninvolved adjacent lung; some 28 were also among that lung's top 100. Because multi-region sequencing of the tumors was not done, intratumor heterogeneity could not be ruled out. Because the study design was exploratory, TCR variables were selected using unadjusted p-values without false-discovery rate correction.

The sample consisted of peripheral blood, taken before any cancer treatment. The source is a female donor at least 60 years old with stage I lung adenocarcinoma. The V and J segments used are TRBV18 and TRBJ1-1, and the D gene may be TRBD1, 5 bases matching. The CDR3 in this case is CASSPGNRRSTGTEAFF. The sequenced DNA is TGTGCCAGCTCACCAGGAAACAGGAGATCAACGGGCACTGAAGCTTTCTTT.